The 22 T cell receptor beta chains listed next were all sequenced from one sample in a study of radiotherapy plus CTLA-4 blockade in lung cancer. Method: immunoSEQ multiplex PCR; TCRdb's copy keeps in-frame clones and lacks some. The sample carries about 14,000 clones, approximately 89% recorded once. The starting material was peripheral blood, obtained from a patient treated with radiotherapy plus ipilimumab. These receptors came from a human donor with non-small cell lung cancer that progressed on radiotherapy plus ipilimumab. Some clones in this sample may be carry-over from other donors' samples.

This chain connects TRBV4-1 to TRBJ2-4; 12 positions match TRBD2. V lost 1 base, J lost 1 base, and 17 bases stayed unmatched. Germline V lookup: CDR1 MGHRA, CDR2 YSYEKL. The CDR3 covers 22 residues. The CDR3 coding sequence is TGCGCCAGCAGCCAAGTGCCTACTTCTAGCGGGAGGGGGAAGAGGGCCAAAAACATTCAGTACTTC. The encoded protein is CASSQVPTSSGRGKRAKNIQYF.

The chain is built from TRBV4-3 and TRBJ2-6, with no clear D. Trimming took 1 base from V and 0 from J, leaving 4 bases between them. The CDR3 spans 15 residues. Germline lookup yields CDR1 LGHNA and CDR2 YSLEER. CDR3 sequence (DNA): TGCGCCAGCAGCCAAGTCAGCTCTGGGGCCAACGTCCTGACTTTC. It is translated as CASSQVSSGANVLTF.

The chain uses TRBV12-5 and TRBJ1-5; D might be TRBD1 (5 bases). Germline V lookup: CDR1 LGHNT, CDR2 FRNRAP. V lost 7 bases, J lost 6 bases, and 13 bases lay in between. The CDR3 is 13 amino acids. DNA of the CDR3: TGTGCTAGTGCCCAAGGGGTGCCTCAGCCCCAGCATTTT. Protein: CASAQGVPQPQHF. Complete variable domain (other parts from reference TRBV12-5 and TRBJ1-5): DARVTQTPRHKVTEMGQEVTMRCQPILGHNTVFWYRQTMMQGLELLAYFRNRAPLDDSGMPKDRFSAEMPDATLATLKIQPSEPRDSAVYFCASAQGVPQPQHFGDGTRLSIL.

The CDR3 DNA is TGTGCCAGCTGCCGGGACAGGTACACAGATACGCAGTATTTT. It codes for CASCRDRYTDTQYF. The chain carries TRBV2 and TRBJ2-3; the match to TRBD1 covers 8 bases. The CDR3 is 14 residues long. Germline lookup yields CDR1 SNHLY and CDR2 FYNNEI. Trimming cost V 8 bases and J 2 bases; bases outside gene matches: 6.

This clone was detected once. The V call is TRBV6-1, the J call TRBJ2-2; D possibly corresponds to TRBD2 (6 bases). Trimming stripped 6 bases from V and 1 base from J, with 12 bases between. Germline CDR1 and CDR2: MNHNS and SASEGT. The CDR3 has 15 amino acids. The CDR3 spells CASSEWRGNTGELFF. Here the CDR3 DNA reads TGTGCCAGCAGCGAATGGAGGGGGAACACCGGGGAGCTGTTTTTT.

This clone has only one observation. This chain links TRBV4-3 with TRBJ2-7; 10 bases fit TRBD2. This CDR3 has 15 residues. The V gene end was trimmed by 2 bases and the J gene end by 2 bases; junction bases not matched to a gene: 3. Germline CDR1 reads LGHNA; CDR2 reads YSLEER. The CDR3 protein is CASSQQGLATYEQYF. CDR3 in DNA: TGCGCCAGCAGCCAACAGGGACTAGCGACCTACGAGCAGTACTTC.

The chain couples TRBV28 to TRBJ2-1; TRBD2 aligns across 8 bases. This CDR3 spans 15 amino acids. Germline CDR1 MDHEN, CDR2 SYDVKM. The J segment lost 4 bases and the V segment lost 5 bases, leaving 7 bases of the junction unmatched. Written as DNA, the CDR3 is TGTGCCAGCAGTCCCGGGGGGGCGAATTACAATGAGCAGTTCTTC. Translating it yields CASSPGGANYNEQFF. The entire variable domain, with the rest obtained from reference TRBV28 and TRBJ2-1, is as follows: DVKVTQSSRYLVKRTGEKVFLECVQDMDHENMFWYRQDPGLGLRLIYFSYDVKMKEKGDIPEGYSVSREKKERFSLILESASTNQTSMYLCASSPGGANYNEQFFGPGTRLTVL.

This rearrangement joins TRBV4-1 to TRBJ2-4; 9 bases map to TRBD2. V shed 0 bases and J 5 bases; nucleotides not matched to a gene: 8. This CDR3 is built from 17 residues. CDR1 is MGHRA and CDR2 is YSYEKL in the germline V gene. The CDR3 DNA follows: TGCGCCAGCAGCCAAGATTTTGGCGGGGGGGCCGAAAACATTCAGTACTTC. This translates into CASSQDFGGGAENIQYF.

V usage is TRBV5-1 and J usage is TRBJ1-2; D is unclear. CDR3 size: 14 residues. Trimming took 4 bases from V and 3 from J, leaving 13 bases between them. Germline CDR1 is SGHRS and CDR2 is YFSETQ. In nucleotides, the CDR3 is TGCGCCAGCAGCCCCGCTATAGGAGACTATGGCTACACCTTC. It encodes CASSPAIGDYGYTF.

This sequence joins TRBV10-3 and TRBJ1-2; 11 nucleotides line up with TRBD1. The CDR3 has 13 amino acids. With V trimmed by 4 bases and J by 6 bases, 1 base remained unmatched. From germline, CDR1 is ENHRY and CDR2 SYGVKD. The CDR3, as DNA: TGTGCCATCAGTGGGACAGGGGGCGATGGCTACACCTTC. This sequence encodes CAISGTGGDGYTF.

In nucleotides, the CDR3 is TGTGCCAGCAGTGAGCGAATGGCGGGGTACAATGAGCAGTTCTTC. Translated, it gives CASSERMAGYNEQFF. The chain is built from TRBV6-1 and TRBJ2-1; D might be TRBD2 (6 bases). Per germline, CDR1 MNHNS and CDR2 SASEGT. The CDR3 loop spans 15 amino acids. Trimming took off 3 bases at V and 4 bases at J, with 13 bases between the two ends.

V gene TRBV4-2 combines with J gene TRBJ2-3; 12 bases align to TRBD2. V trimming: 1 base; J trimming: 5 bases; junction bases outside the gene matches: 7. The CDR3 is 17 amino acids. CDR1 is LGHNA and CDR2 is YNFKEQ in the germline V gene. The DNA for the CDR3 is TGTGCCAGCAGCCAAGGGGCTAGCGGGGGGGCCAAAGATACGCAGTATTTT. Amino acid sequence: CASSQGASGGAKDTQYF.

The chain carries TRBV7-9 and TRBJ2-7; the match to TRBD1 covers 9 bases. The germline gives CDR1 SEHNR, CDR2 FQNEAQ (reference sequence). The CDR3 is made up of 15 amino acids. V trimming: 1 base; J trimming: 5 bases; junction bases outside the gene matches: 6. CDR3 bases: TGTGCCAGCAGCTTAGTTAGGGGACAGGGTCACGAGCAGTACTTC. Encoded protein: CASSLVRGQGHEQYF. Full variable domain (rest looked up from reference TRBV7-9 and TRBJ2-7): DTGVSQNPRHKITKRGQNVTFRCDPISEHNRLYWYRQTLGQGPEFLTYFQNEAQLEKSRLLSDRFSAERPKGSFSTLEIQRTEQGDSAMYLCASSLVRGQGHEQYFGPGTRLTVT.

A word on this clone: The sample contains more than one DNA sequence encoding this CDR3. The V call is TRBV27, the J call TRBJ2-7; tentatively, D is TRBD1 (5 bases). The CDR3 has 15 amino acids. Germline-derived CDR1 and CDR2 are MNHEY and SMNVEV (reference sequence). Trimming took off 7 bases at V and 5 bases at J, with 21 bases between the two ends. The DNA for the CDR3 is TGTGCCAGCACTGTCGGGCAGGGAAGAATCCACGAGCAGTACTTC. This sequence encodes CASTVGQGRIHEQYF.

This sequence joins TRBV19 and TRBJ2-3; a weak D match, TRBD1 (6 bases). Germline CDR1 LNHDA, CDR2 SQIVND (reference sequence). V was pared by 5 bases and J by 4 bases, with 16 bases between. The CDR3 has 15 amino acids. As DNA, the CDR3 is TGTGCCAGTAGTTATTACGCAGGGGAAGCAGATACGCAGTATTTT. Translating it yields CASSYYAGEADTQYF.

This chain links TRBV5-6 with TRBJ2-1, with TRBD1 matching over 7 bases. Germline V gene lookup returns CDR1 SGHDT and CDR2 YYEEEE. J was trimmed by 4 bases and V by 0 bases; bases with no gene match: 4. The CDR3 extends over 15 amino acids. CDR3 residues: CASSLVGQRYNEQFF. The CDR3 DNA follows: TGTGCCAGCAGCTTGGTGGGACAGAGGTACAATGAGCAGTTCTTC.

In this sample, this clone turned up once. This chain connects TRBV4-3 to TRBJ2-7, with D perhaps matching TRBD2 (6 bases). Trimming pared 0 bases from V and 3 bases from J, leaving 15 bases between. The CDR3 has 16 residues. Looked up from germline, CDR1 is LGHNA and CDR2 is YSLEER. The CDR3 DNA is TGCGCCAGCAGCCAAGATCTTACGGGGGAAAACTACGAGCAGTACTTC. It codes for CASSQDLTGENYEQYF.

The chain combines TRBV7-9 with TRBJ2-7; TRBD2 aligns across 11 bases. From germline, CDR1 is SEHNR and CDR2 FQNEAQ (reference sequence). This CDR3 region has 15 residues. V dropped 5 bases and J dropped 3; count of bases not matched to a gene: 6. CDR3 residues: CASSARLAGNYEQYF. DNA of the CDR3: TGTGCCAGCAGCGCCCGACTAGCGGGGAACTACGAGCAGTACTTC.

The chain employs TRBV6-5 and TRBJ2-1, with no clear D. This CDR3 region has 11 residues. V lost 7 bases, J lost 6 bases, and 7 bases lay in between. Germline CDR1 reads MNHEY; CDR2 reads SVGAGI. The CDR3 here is CASISLNEQFF. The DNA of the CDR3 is TGTGCCAGCATTTCCCTCAATGAGCAGTTCTTC.

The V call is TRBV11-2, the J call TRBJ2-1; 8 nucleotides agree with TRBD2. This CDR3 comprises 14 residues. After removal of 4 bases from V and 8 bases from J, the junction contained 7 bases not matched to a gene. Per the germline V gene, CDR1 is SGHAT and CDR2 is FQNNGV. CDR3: CASSSIAGRYEQFF. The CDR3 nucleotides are TGTGCCAGCAGCTCAATAGCGGGGAGGTATGAGCAGTTCTTC.

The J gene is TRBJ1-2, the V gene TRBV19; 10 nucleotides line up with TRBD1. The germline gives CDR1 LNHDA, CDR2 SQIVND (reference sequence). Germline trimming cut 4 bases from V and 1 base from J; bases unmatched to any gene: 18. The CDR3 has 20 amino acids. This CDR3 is CASSRLIFGTGAQVNYGYTF. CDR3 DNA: TGTGCCAGTAGTAGGCTTATCTTCGGGACAGGGGCCCAAGTTAACTATGGCTACACCTTC. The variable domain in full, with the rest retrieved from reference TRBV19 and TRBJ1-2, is DGGITQSPKYLFRKEGQNVTLSCEQNLNHDAMYWYRQDPGQGLRLIYYSQIVNDFQKGDIAEGYSVSREKKESFPLTVTSAQKNPTAFYLCASSRLIFGTGAQVNYGYTFGSGTRLTVV.

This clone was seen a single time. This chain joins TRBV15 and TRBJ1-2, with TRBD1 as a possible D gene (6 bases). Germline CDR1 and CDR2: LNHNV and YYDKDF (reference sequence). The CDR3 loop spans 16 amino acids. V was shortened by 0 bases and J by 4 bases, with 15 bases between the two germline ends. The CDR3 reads CATSRDQGRFSYGYTF. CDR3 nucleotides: TGTGCCACCAGCAGAGATCAGGGGCGTTTTTCCTATGGCTACACCTTC.